These 13 T cell receptor beta chains were sequenced from one sample in a study of cytomegalovirus exposure and HLA in healthy donors (dated by TCRdb to the late 2010s). Preparation of the library involved the immunoSEQ multiplex PCR assay. A mixture of 60 forward primers for TCR Vbeta segments and 13 reverse primers for TCR Jbeta segments was used in the multiplex PCR. Imported from immuneACCESS, the table was reduced by TCRdb to in-frame sequences with V and J called. These copies leave out some clones; in studies compared against another copy, an unresolved V gene accounts for under half, and the cause of the remainder is not known. The sample records around 130,000 clones, less than 85% of which are singletons. In total, the top ten clones hold 3% to 3.5% of the sample. The source material was PBMCs. Receptors originate from a male donor in good health and CMV-seronegative.

The genes are TRBV2 and TRBJ1-5; weak D call: TRBD1 (5 bases). The germline V gene encodes CDR1 SNHLY and CDR2 FYNNEI. The CDR3 has 15 amino acids. V dropped 2 bases and J dropped 5 bases, with 13 bases sitting between them. CDR3 amino acids: CASSERGRAHQPQHF. For the CDR3, the DNA is TGTGCCAGCAGTGAAAGGGGCAGGGCCCATCAGCCCCAGCATTTT.

The V and J genes are TRBV19 and TRBJ2-2, with 11 bases fitting TRBD1. The CDR3 runs to 16 residues. The ends lost 10 bases at V and 7 bases at J; junction bases unmatched: 14. CDR1 and CDR2 from the germline V gene are LNHDA and SQIVND (reference sequence). The CDR3 region has the DNA TGTGCCACCAGACTAGGGACAGGGGGTCAAATCGGGGAGCTGTTTTTT. Translating it yields CATRLGTGGQIGELFF.

The V and J genes are TRBV6-1 and TRBJ1-2; 7 bases map to TRBD1. This CDR3 spans 14 amino acids. V lost 5 bases, J lost 4 bases, and 7 bases stayed unmatched. Per germline, CDR1 MNHNS and CDR2 SASEGT. In DNA form, the CDR3 reads TGTGCCAGCAGTCGACAGGGAGTAGGCTATGGCTACACCTTC. This translates into CASSRQGVGYGYTF.

To note about this clone: At one of its ends the junction is not consistent with the germline gene, which may arise from a read error. The genes are TRBV7-9 and TRBJ2-7; a possible D gene is TRBD1 (6 bases). The CDR3 has 16 residues. The germline gives CDR1 SEHNR, CDR2 FQNEAQ (reference sequence). The chain's CDR3 is CSSSHRTGTTFYEQYF. As DNA, the CDR3 is TGTTCCAGCAGCCACCGAACAGGGACGACTTTCTACGAGCAGTACTTC.

The rearrangement links TRBV28 to TRBJ2-3; unclear D gene. V was cut by 5 bases and J by 5 bases, with 23 bases left in between. Germline V gene sequence: CDR1 MDHEN, CDR2 SYDVKM. This CDR3 spans 17 amino acids. The CDR3 spells CASSLTSWSGARDTQYF. CDR3 coding DNA: TGTGCCAGCAGTCTAACATCGTGGAGTGGTGCGAGAGATACGCAGTATTTT.

This clone is a singleton in its sample. This sequence joins TRBV19 and TRBJ2-4; maybe TRBD1 (5 bases). The CDR3 consists of 18 residues. Germline V gene sequence: CDR1 LNHDA, CDR2 SQIVND (reference sequence). Trimming took off 6 bases at V and 0 bases at J, with 21 bases between the two ends. The DNA for the CDR3 is TGTGCCAGTAGCCGACCCTCATGGACACAAATAGCCAAAAACATTCAGTACTTC. Its translation is CASSRPSWTQIAKNIQYF.

This clone was recorded only once. The junction and the germline gene differ at one end; a read error may be behind it. In DNA form, the CDR3 reads TGTTCCAGCAGCTTTGGTGATCGGGGGGTCCCGCAGCCCCAGCATTTT. It codes for CSSSFGDRGVPQPQHF. The chain combines TRBV7-9 with TRBJ1-5, with D perhaps matching TRBD1 (5 bases). Germline CDR1 reads SEHNR; CDR2 reads FQNEAQ (reference sequence). The CDR3 covers 16 residues. The variable domain in full, with the rest retrieved from reference TRBV7-9 and TRBJ1-5, is DTGVSQNPRHKITKRGQNVTFRCDPISEHNRLYWYRQTLGQGPEFLTYFQNEAQLEKSRLLSDRFSAERPKGSFSTLEIQRTEQGDSAMYLCSSSFGDRGVPQPQHFGDGTRLSIL.

The V gene is TRBV29-1, the J gene TRBJ2-5; D may be TRBD1 (6 bases). The V end was cut by 6 bases, the J end by 4 bases, with 6 bases between. The CDR3 contains 10 residues. Germline CDR1 reads SQVTM; CDR2 reads ANQGSEA. The CDR3: CSVGAETQYF. The CDR3 bases are TGCAGCGTGGGGGCAGAGACCCAGTACTTC.

The V and J genes are TRBV10-3 and TRBJ1-2, with 10 bases lining up with TRBD1. Trimming removed 10 bases from V and 9 bases from J; junction bases left unmatched: 11. CDR3 length: 13 residues. Per the germline V gene, CDR1 is ENHRY and CDR2 is SYGVKD. The chain's CDR3 is CASFRGQGKSYTF. As DNA, the CDR3 is TGTGCCAGCTTCCGGGGACAGGGGAAGAGCTACACCTTC.

The chain couples TRBV13 to TRBJ2-3; 7 bases are a match to TRBD1. With V trimmed by 5 bases and J by 1 base, 6 bases remained unmatched. Germline assignment: CDR1 PRHDT and CDR2 FYEKMQ (reference sequence). The CDR3 is made up of 15 amino acids. The CDR3 DNA follows: TGTGCCAGCAGCCCAACAGGGGAGCGCACAGATACGCAGTATTTT. It encodes CASSPTGERTDTQYF.

V usage is TRBV7-9 and J usage is TRBJ1-5; 10 nucleotides match TRBD1. Germline values: CDR1 SEHNR, CDR2 FQNEAQ (reference sequence). Trimming removed 5 bases from V and 7 bases from J; junction bases left unmatched: 5. This CDR3 spans 14 amino acids. Here the CDR3 DNA reads TGTGCCAGCAGCCCCCGGGACAGGGGCCAGCCCCAGCATTTT. It translates to CASSPRDRGQPQHF.

The V and J genes are TRBV29-1 and TRBJ1-1; unclear D gene. CDR1 is SQVTM and CDR2 is ANQGSEA in the germline V gene. This CDR3 spans 13 amino acids. V lost 6 bases to trimming and J lost 1 base, with 12 bases between them. Here the CDR3 reads CSVAGSPNTEAFF. CDR3 sequence (DNA): TGCAGCGTGGCCGGGTCACCGAACACTGAAGCTTTCTTT.

The chain joins TRBV18 to TRBJ2-7, with D possibly matching TRBD1 (5 bases). The CDR3 covers 14 residues. CDR1 is KGHSH and CDR2 is LQKENI in the germline V gene. Trimming cost V 4 bases and J 2 bases, with 12 bases left between them. Here the CDR3 DNA reads TGTGCCAGCTCACAGGGGCAGTTTACCTACGAGCAGTACTTC. This codes for CASSQGQFTYEQYF.